This T cell receptor beta chain was recorded in a study of PD-1 blockade in classical Hodgkin lymphoma. Study conclusions and caveats: Baseline diversity resembling that of newly diagnosed patients was seen in complete responders. CD4+ but not CD8+ TCR diversity rose significantly by C4D1.

Time point described: cycle 4 day 1 (C4D1), after about 6 weeks of nivolumab. Patients all relapsed after autologous stem cell transplantation, and there was variation in brentuximab vedotin exposure. This table comes from immunoSEQ multiplex PCR, and its TCRdb copy is limited to in-frame clones, with some not included. The repertoire holds 20,000 to 25,000 clones, with 70% to 85% as singletons. With respect to this clone: Antigen specificity is unknown.

V was shortened by 2 bases and J by 5 bases, with 15 bases between the two germline ends. CDR1 is KGHSH and CDR2 is LQKENI in the germline V gene. The CDR3 is 16 amino acids. The starting material was peripheral blood mononuclear cells (PBMCs), obtained before the fourth cycle of nivolumab. This receptor was obtained from a human donor with classical Hodgkin lymphoma. The chain couples TRBV18 to TRBJ2-2; D possibly corresponds to TRBD1 (5 bases). CDR3 sequence reads: CASSPDSNQGTGELFF. CDR3 sequence (DNA): TGTGCCAGCTCACCAGATTCGAATCAGGGAACCGGGGAGCTGTTTTTT.